A selection of T cell receptor beta chains follows, all from one sample in a study of Ad26.COV2.S vaccination and SARS-CoV-2 variants. Data came from immunoSEQ multiplex PCR; TCRdb stores just in-frame clones and leaves some out. There are roughly 420,000 clones in the sample; 85% to 90% occur only once, and 3.6% lies in the top ten. The sequenced sample was peripheral blood, obtained in a trial of Ad26.COV2.S vaccine versus placebo. All receptors derive from a person between 18 and 65 years old who received the Ad26.COV2.S COVID-19 vaccine or a placebo. The CDR3 runs from the conserved cysteine through the conserved F or W. D genes are given only for firm matches. Some rows mark clone size as missing; the rest say once, few, many or name a class of expanded clone.

>-|TRBD1|TRBJ2-2|TRBV5-1
TGCGCCAGCAGCGTCGGACAGGGGGCATCGGCCGGGGAGCTGTTTTTT
CASSVGQGASAGELFF
>-|-|TRBJ2-1|TRBV6-5
TGTGCCAGCAGTCGTCAGGGGAGGCAGTTCTTC
CASSRQGRQFF
>-|-|TRBJ2-1|TRBV4-1
TGCGCCAGCAGCCAAGATGTTCCAGGAATCTATGAGCAGTTCTTC
CASSQDVPGIYEQFF
>-|-|TRBJ2-7|TRBV28
TGTGCCAGCAGACCCCGTCCCATATTTCGCTCCTACGAGCAGTACTTC
CASRPRPIFRSYEQYF
>-|-|TRBJ1-6|TRBV11-2
TGTGCCAGCAGCTTAGATCTACCACGGTTCCTCCACTTT
CASSLDLPRFLHF
>-|-|TRBJ2-3|TRBV9
TGTGCCAGCAGCGTAGTGTGGGAGGGGACAGCAGAGCCTCTAAGTGGCACAGATACGCAGTATTTT
CASSVVWEGTAEPLSGTDTQYF
>-|-|TRBJ2-3|TRBV9
TGTGCCAGCAGCGTAGAGGGTGGGGCAGATACGCAGTATTTT
CASSVEGGADTQYF
>-|-|TRBJ1-5|TRBV30
TGTGCCTGGAGTGCAACAGGGTTCCGTCAGCCCCAGCATTTT
CAWSATGFRQPQHF
>few|-|TRBJ1-6|TRBV7-5
TGTGTCAGAAGCTTAGTCTCAGGGTCCGATTCACCCCTCCACTTT
CVRSLVSGSDSPLHF
>-|-|TRBJ2-7|TRBV7-9
TGTGCCAGCAGCCGTGGACCGTACGAGCAGTACTTC
CASSRGPYEQYF